This T cell receptor (beta chain) was obtained from a study of T cells after yellow fever vaccination (dated by TCRdb to between 2019 and 2020). In the study overall: The SMART-Seq v4 Ultra Low Input RNA kit was used to prepare libraries from fractions with low cell numbers. Bulk TCR alpha and beta repertoires were sequenced longitudinally to track T-cell clones before and after primary and booster YFV17D yellow fever vaccination. The cohort comprised two healthy male donors, one aged 18 to 29 and one aged 30 to 39 years. Bulk PBMC replicates and cell subsets were isolated from blood drawn at multiple timepoints before and after both primary and secondary immunization. What the work shows at the level of the full study, not this receptor alone: Compared with the primary T-cell response, the secondary T-cell response was faster but weaker, reaching its peak on day 5 rather than on day 15. Because abundant contaminating clonotypes from the bulk population could be contained in FACS-sorted repertoires, computational filtering was required. A small share of clonotypes occurred in both CD4 and CD8 compartments, likely arising from convergent recombination. After the booster, most clones that had expanded after primary vaccination were detected again (around 96% of CD4 and over 75% of CD8), suggesting broad maintenance of memory. Because the study included only two donors, the extent to which the findings can be generalized is limited.

TCR cDNA was synthesized by 5'RACE template switching, which introduced a universal primer site and unique molecular identifiers. Priming of cDNA synthesis was performed from both the TCR alpha and TCR beta constant segments. Library amplification used two PCR steps, and the second PCR step added sample barcodes and sequencing adapters. Sequencing of libraries was done on Illumina HiSeq 2500 (2x100 bp) or NovaSeq (2x150 bp). Per the original workflow: Demultiplexing of reads and collapsing into UMI consensus sequences were performed with MIGEC, and V(D)J alignment was carried out with MiXCR. Vaccine-responding clonotypes were defined with edgeR using replicate PBMC samples, requiring FDR below 0.01 and a log2 fold change above 5 up to day 15. CD4 or CD8 identity was assigned to each bulk clonotype according to whether the clonotype was present at higher abundance in the sequenced CD4 repertoire or the sequenced CD8 repertoire. TCRdb redid the processing of the public reads, applying fastp at Q25 and MiXCR, and retained in-frame beta chains. Rows merge per CDR3 protein into single entries with the most common DNA and genes. For this entry, the V and J calls and clone size follow TCRdb and not the study's own pipeline. Counted in this sample were some 130,000 distinct CDR3 sequences; under 7% of them appeared once. Of the sample, 0.55% to 0.7% is held by the ten largest clones.

The treatment or condition label of this sample denotes: live attenuated yellow fever vaccine strain. PBMCs were isolated from peripheral blood using a standard Ficoll-Paque protocol. CD4 and CD8 T-cell fractions were isolated with Dynabeads CD4 and CD8 positive selection kits. RNA was extracted with TriZol from bulk PBMCs, CD4 and CD8 fractions, and dextramer-positive and dextramer-negative fractions. Ten or more counts support this clonotype. Its antigen remains undetermined. No base-level quality is on record; no much larger clone is a single base apart. From the cysteine through the phenylalanine, the CDR3 covers 14 amino acids. Only the CDR3 region is kept as DNA, spanning 42 bases read in frame from base 1. Taken from the germline V gene, the CDR1 and CDR2 loops are SGHTA and FQGNSA. Germline trimming amounts to 5 bases on V and 0 bases on J, with 4 as the count of junction bases outside the gene matches.

Sequenced here: CD4+ T cells sorted from PBMCs, sampled 10 days after the yellow fever booster vaccination. This clonotype was sampled from a man under 40 who received the YFV17D yellow fever vaccine. The chain employs TRBV7-2 and TRBJ2-7; a stretch of 7 junction bases matches TRBD1. The CDR3 region has the sequence CASSMDRNSYEQYF. The DNA sequence reads TGTGCCAGCAGCATGGACAGGAACTCCTACGAGCAGTACTTC.